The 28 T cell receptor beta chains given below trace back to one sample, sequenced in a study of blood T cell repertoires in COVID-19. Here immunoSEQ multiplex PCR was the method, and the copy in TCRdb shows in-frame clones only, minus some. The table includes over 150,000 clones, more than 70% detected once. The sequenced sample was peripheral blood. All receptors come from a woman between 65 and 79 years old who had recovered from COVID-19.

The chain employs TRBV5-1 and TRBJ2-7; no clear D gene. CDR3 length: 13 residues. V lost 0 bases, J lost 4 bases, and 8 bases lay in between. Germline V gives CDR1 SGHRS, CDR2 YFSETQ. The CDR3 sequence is CASSLVGVYEQYF. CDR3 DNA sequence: TGCGCCAGCAGCTTGGTCGGAGTGTACGAGCAGTACTTC.

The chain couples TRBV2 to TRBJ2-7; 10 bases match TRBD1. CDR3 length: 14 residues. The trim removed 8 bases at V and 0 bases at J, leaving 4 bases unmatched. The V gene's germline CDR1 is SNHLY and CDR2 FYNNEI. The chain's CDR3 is CASPRTGGSYEQYF. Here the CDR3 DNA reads TGTGCCAGCCCCAGGACAGGGGGCTCCTACGAGCAGTACTTC.

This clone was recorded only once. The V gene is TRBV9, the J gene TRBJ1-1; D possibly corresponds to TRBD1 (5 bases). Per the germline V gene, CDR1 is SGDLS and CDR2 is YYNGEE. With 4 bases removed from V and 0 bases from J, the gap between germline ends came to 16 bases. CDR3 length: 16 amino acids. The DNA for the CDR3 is TGTGCCAGCAGCCGAGATACGGGGGGAATGAACACTGAAGCTTTCTTT. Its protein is CASSRDTGGMNTEAFF.

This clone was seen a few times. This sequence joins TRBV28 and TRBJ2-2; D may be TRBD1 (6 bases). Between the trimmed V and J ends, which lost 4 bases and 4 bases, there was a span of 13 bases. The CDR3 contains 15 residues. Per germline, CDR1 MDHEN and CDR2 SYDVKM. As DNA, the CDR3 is TGTGCCAGCAGTTCATCAGGGGCAGGCACCGGGGAGCTGTTTTTT. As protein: CASSSSGAGTGELFF.

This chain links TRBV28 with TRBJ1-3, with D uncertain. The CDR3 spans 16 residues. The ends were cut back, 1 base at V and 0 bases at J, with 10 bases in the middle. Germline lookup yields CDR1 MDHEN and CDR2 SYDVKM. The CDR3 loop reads CASSLFGGSSGNTIYF. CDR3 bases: TGTGCCAGCAGTTTATTCGGCGGGAGCTCTGGAAACACCATATATTTT.

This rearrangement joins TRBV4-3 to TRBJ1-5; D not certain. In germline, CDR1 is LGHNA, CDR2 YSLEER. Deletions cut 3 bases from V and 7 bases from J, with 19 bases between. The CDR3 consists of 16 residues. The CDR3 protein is CASSQDGPLGRQPQHF. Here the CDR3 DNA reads TGCGCCAGCAGCCAGGACGGTCCACTAGGGCGCCAGCCCCAGCATTTT.

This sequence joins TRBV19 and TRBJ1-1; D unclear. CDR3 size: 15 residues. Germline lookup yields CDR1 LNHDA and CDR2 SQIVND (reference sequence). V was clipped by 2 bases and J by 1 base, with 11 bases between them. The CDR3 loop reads CASSIRRQPNTEAFF. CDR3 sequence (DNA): TGTGCCAGTAGTATAAGGAGGCAGCCGAACACTGAAGCTTTCTTT.

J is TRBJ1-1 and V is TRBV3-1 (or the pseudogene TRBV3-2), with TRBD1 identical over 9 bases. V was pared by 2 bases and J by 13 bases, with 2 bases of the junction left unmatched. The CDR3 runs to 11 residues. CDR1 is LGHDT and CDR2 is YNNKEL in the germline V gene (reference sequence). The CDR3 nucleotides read TGTGCCAGCAGCCAACGGACAGGGGTTTTCTTT. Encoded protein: CASSQRTGVFF.

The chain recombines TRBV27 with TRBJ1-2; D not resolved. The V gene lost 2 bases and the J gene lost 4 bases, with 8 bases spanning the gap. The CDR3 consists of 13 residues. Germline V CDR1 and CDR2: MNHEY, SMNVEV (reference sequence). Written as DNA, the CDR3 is TGTGCCAGCAGTTTACGGGGAGGCTATGGCTACACCTTC. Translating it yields CASSLRGGYGYTF.

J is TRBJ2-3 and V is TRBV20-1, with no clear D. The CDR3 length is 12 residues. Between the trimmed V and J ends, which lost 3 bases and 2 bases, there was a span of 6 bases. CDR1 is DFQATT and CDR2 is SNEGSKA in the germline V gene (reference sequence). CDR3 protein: CSASSVTDTQYF. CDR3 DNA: TGCAGTGCTAGTTCCGTCACAGATACGCAGTATTTT.

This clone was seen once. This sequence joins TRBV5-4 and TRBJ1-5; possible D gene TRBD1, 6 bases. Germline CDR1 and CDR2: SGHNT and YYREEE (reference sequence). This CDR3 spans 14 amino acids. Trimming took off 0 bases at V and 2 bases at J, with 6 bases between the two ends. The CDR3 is CASSLDRGNQPQHF. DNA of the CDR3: TGTGCCAGCAGCTTGGACAGGGGCAATCAGCCCCAGCATTTT. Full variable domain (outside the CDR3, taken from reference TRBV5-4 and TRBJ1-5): ETGVTQSPTHLIKTRGQQVTLRCSSQSGHNTVSWYQQALGQGPQFIFQYYREEENGRGNFPPRFSGLQFPNYSSELNVNALELDDSALYLCASSLDRGNQPQHFGDGTRLSIL.

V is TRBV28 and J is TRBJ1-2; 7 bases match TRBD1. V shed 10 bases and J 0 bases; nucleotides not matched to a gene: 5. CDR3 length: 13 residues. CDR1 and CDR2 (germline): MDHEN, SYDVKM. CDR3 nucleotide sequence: TGTGCCATCAGACAGGGAGCTAACTATGGCTACACCTTC. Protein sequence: CAIRQGANYGYTF.

The CDR3 DNA follows: TGTGCCATCACCCCTAGCATAGGGTCCGGGGAGCTGTTTTTT. This encodes CAITPSIGSGELFF. V is TRBV10-3 and J is TRBJ2-2; a possible D gene is TRBD2 (5 bases). Germline CDR1 is ENHRY and CDR2 is SYGVKD. The CDR3 has 14 amino acids. V was pared by 7 bases and J by 6 bases, with 15 bases between.

This CDR3 is CASRVWPVSFNSPLHF. CDR3 in DNA: TGTGCCAGCAGGGTTTGGCCAGTATCCTTCAATTCACCCCTCCACTTT. The V gene is TRBV27, the J gene TRBJ1-6, with unresolved D. Germline values: CDR1 MNHEY, CDR2 SMNVEV (reference sequence). This CDR3 spans 16 amino acids. V was shortened by 6 bases and J by 7 bases, with 19 bases between the two germline ends.

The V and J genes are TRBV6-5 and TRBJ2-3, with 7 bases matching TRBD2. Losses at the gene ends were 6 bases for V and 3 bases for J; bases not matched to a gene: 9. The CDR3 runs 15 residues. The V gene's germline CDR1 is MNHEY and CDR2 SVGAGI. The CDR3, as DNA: TGTGCCAGCAGCCAGGGACTACCCCGGACAGATACGCAGTATTTT. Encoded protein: CASSQGLPRTDTQYF.

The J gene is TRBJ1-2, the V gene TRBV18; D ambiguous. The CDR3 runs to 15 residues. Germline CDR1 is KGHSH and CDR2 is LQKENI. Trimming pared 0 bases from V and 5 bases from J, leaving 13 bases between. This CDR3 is CASSPPALNVYGYTF. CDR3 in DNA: TGTGCCAGCTCACCACCAGCGCTGAATGTATATGGCTACACCTTC.

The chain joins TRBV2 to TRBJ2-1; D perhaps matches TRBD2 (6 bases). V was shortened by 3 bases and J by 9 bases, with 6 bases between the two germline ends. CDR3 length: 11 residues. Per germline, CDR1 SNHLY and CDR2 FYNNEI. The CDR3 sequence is CASSDGGEQFF. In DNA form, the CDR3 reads TGTGCCAGCAGTGACGGGGGTGAGCAGTTCTTC.

The CDR3 sequence: CASTLGGPKAYGYTF. Written as DNA, the CDR3 is TGTGCCAGCACTCTGGGGGGACCCAAGGCCTATGGCTACACCTTC. This chain uses TRBV28 with TRBJ1-2, with D perhaps TRBD1 (5 bases). The V end was cut by 7 bases, the J end by 4 bases, with 19 bases between. The CDR3 length is 15 residues. CDR1 MDHEN and CDR2 SYDVKM come from the germline V gene.

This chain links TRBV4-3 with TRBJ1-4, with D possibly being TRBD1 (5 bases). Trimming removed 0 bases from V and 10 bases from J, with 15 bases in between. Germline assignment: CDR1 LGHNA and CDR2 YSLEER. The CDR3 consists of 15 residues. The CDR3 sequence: CASSQDQGRVGKLFF. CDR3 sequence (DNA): TGCGCCAGCAGCCAAGATCAGGGCCGGGTGGGAAAACTGTTTTTT.

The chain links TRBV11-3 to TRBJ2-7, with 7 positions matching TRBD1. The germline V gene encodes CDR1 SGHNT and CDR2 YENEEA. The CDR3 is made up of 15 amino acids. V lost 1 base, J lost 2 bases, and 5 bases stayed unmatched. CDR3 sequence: CASSLGGTAPYEQYF. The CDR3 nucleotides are TGTGCCAGCAGCTTAGGGGGGACAGCCCCCTACGAGCAGTACTTC.

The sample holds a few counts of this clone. The CDR3 here is CASSRTQGAWTEAFF. Here the CDR3 DNA reads TGTGCCAGCAGCCGAACCCAGGGGGCTTGGACTGAAGCTTTCTTT. The V gene is TRBV7-9, the J gene TRBJ1-1; 8 nucleotides agree with TRBD1. This CDR3 region has 15 residues. Per the germline V gene, CDR1 is SEHNR and CDR2 is FQNEAQ (reference sequence). Trimming at V came to 5 bases and at J to 5 bases, leaving 10 bases not matched to a gene.

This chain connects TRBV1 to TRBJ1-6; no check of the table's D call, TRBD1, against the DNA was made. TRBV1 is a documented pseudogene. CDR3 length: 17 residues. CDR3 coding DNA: TGCACCAGCAGCCAAGGGGTTCGACAGGGCTATAATTCACCCCTCCACTTT. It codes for CTSSQGVRQGYNSPLHF.

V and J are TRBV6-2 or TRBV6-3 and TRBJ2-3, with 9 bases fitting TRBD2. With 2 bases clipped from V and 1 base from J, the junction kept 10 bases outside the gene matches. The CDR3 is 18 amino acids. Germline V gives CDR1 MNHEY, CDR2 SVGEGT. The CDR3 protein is CASSYGGGRAGGTDTQYF. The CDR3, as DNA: TGTGCCAGCAGTTACGGCGGCGGGAGGGCCGGAGGCACAGATACGCAGTATTTT.

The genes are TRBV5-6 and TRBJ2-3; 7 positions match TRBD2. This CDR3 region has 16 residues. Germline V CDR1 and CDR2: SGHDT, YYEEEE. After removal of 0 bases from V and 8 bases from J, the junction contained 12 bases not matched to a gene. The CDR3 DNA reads TGTGCCAGCAGCTTGGTCGGGCTAGCGGTACGGGTTACGCAGTATTTT. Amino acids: CASSLVGLAVRVTQYF.

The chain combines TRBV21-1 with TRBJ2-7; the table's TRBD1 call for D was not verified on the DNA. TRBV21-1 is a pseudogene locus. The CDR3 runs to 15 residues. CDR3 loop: CASSGRQEASYEQYF. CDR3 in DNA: TGTGCCAGCAGCGGAAGACAGGAAGCCTCCTACGAGCAGTACTTC.

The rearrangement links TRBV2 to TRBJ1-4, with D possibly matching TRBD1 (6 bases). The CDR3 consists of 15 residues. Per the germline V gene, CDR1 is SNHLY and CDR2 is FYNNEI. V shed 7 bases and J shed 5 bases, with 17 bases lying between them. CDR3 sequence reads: CASTPRGGINEKLFF. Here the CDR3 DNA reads TGTGCCAGCACCCCCCGGGGGGGCATAAATGAAAAACTGTTTTTT.

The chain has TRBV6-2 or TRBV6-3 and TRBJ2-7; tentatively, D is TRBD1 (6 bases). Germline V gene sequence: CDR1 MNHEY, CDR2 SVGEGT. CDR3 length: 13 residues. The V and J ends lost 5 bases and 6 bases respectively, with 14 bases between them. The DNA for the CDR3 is TGTGCCAGCAGTCCCCAGGGGTTGGGCGAGCAGTACTTC. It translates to CASSPQGLGEQYF.

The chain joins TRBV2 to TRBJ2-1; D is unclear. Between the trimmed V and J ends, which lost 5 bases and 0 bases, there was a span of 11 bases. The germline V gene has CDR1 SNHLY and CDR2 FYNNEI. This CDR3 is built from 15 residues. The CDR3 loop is CASSQGYLSYNEQFF. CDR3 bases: TGTGCCAGCAGTCAAGGCTACCTCTCCTACAATGAGCAGTTCTTC.